This T cell receptor (beta chain) appears in the sequencing data of a study of radiation and T cells in renal cell carcinoma (dated by TCRdb to 2020 to 2022). Study-wide context: The samples were drawn from a clinical trial, where primary renal cell carcinomas were treated with 15 Gy of stereotactic body radiation therapy and then removed by nephrectomy 4 weeks afterward. In total, 50 to 60 samples underwent TCR beta sequencing: approximately 25 tumors plus 27 peripheral blood samples. Across all 50 or so samples, around 4,000,000 unique CDR3 nucleotide sequences encoding 2 million to 3 million unique CDR3 amino acid sequences were identified.

Comments on this clone: Its binding antigen is unknown. Per-base quality was not reported, and no clone a single base away is much larger than it.

On the study overall, not on this receptor specifically: Blood repertoire dynamics were not followed beyond 4 weeks after treatment. Because pretreatment tumor biopsies were not available, the baseline intratumoral presence of clonotypes could not be determined. With a single-armed trial design, the study had no way to address how radiation dose or scheduling affects the TCR repertoire. An increase in top tumor clonotypes in blood was observed from baseline to 2 weeks post-radiation, followed by contraction by 4 weeks, which was taken to suggest transient expansion of tumor-resident clones.

Per the publication, the time point label means: blood 2 weeks post-SBRT. In the paper's terms, the treatment or condition label means: 15 Gy SBRT to primary tumor, nephrectomy 4 weeks later. Serial peripheral blood from radiation-treated patients was sampled at baseline, 2 weeks and 4 weeks after SBRT to track tumor-enriched clonotypes. Every patient had renal cell carcinoma of clear cell pathology. The QIAamp DNA Blood Mini Kit (Qiagen) was used to prepare genomic DNA for TCR sequencing. Only samples passing all quality control checks were included in the analyses. The immunoSEQ kit was used, according to the manufacturer's recommendations, to generate TCR beta libraries from genomic DNA. Library preparation used a first multiplex PCR with proprietary primers, then a second PCR adding unique barcodes, with bead cleanups after each round. Each sample batch included a kit-provided positive control reaction and a negative control reaction. The final libraries were assessed on an Agilent 4200 TapeStation D1000 ScreenTape, pooled by volume, and quantified by qPCR. Sequencing ran on an Illumina NextSeq500 with a MidOutput 150-cycle cartridge, using 156 Read1 and 15 Index1 cycles with kit custom primers. The pooled library was loaded at about 1 pM, and around 22% PhiX control was spiked in. Per the original workflow: The vendor-processed data were analyzed in R, and a clonotype was defined as all T cells that share the same CDR3 nucleotide sequence. In the clone abundance analyses, frequencies in each sample were normalized to that sample's 10,000 most abundant clones. Public T cell clones, which averaged fewer than five per sample, were excluded before analysis. An abundance difference of at least 32-fold between compartments was the criterion for calling clonotypes tumor-enriched or baseline blood-enriched. A beta-binomial differential abundance model was used to identify clonotypes that were expanded or contracted between blood time points. Tumor-blood repertoire similarity was measured with the Baroni-Urbani and Buser coefficient, and group comparisons used two-tailed Wilcoxon tests in R. Here the immuneACCESS table is served through TCRdb, limited to in-frame sequences with V and J called. Missing clones are a known gap in these copies; in checked studies unresolved V genes cover under half, and the rest lacks a known reason. V and J calls and clone size follow that table, whereas D and trimming were derived from the DNA. For this sample the table gives just over 150,000 clones, of which roughly 90% were detected only once. The ten top clones hold 10% to 15% of the sample.

Including cysteine and phenylalanine, the CDR3 has 13 amino acids. Only the CDR3 part of the read is kept: 39 bases, read in frame from the first base. Between the V and J ends, shortened by 7 bases and 2 bases respectively, the junction contains 11 bases. CDR1 and CDR2 are read off the germline V gene as MNHEY and SVGAGI. The sequence was obtained from a woman in her 50s with renal cell carcinoma. The sample was blood, taken from a patient whose treatment included radiotherapy and nephrectomy. The V and J segments used are TRBV6-5 and TRBJ1-1; matching of 6 bases hints at TRBD1 as the D gene. The DNA sequence is given as TGTGCCAGCATTGGGACACCTAACACTGAAGCTTTCTTT. Protein translation: CASIGTPNTEAFF.